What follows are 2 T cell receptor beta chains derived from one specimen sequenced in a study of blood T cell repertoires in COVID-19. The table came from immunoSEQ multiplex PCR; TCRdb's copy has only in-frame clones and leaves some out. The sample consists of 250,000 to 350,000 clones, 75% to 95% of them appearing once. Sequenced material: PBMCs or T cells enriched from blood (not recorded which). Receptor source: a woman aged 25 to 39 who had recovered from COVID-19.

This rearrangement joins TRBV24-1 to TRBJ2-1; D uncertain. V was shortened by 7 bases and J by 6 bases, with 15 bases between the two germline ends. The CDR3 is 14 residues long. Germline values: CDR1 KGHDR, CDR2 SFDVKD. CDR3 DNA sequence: TGTGCCACCAGGAACAGCCCCTCGGTCAATGAGCAGTTCTTC. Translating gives CATRNSPSVNEQFF.

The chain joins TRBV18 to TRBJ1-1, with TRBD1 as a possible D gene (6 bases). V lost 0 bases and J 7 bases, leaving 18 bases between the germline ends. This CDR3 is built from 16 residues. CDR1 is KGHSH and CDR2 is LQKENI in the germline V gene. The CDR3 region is CASSPPNAPQGNEAFF. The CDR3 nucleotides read TGTGCCAGCTCACCACCAAACGCCCCACAGGGTAATGAAGCTTTCTTT.